One sample yielded the 11 T cell receptor beta chains listed below, sequenced in a study of shared clonotypes between healthy human individuals. Method: immunoSEQ multiplex PCR; TCRdb's copy keeps in-frame clones and lacks some. The table includes about 1.5 million clones, 95% to 99% detected once. The sample consisted of naive CD4+ T cells sorted from blood. Subset reported: CD45RA+ positively selected. Receptor source: a man aged 25 to 45 in good health.

The chain carries TRBV28 and TRBJ2-7; D assignment may be TRBD1 or TRBD2 (5 bases each). CDR1 is MDHEN and CDR2 is SYDVKM in the germline V gene. There are 15 residues in the CDR3. V lost 2 bases and J 3 bases, leaving 14 bases between the germline ends. CDR3 protein: CASSLGAMGVYEQYF. DNA for the CDR3: TGTGCCAGCAGTTTAGGTGCAATGGGGGTCTACGAGCAGTACTTC.

V gene TRBV19 combines with J gene TRBJ1-1, with D maybe TRBD1 (5 bases). The CDR3 covers 15 residues. The germline CDR1 and CDR2 sequences are LNHDA and SQIVND (reference sequence). V lost 10 bases and J lost 1, with 19 bases in between. The CDR3 loop reads CATKVWGRWNTEAFF. The CDR3 nucleotides are TGTGCCACTAAAGTTTGGGGGAGATGGAACACTGAAGCTTTCTTT.

The rearrangement joins TRBV7-2 to TRBJ1-5, with 8 bases that match TRBD1. CDR1 SGHTA and CDR2 FQGNSA come from the germline V gene. This CDR3 comprises 16 residues. V lost 5 bases to trimming and J lost 3 bases; unmatched junction nucleotides: 9. CDR3 region: CASSPPRTGPNQPQHF. CDR3 DNA sequence: TGTGCCAGCAGCCCACCCCGGACAGGGCCCAATCAGCCCCAGCATTTT.

The chain links TRBV7-2 to TRBJ2-7; D unclear. Germline-derived CDR1 and CDR2 are SGHTA and FQGNSA. Trimming removed 1 base at V and 5 bases at J, with 6 bases between. The CDR3 has 12 amino acids. The CDR3 DNA reads TGTGCCAGCAGCTTAGTTAGCAACGAGCAGTACTTC. It codes for CASSLVSNEQYF.

The CDR3 coding sequence is TGTGCCAGCAGCTTAGCAGGGGCCGGTCAGCCCCAGCATTTT. This encodes CASSLAGAGQPQHF. The chain links TRBV7-2 to TRBJ1-5, with a tentative D call TRBD1 (5 bases). Trimming shortened V by 0 bases and J by 6 bases, and 9 bases separated the two germline ends. From germline, CDR1 is SGHTA and CDR2 FQGNSA. This CDR3 has 14 amino acids.

The rearrangement uses TRBV25-1 and TRBJ2-7, with TRBD1 identical over 9 bases. In germline, CDR1 is MGHDK, CDR2 SYGVNS. This CDR3 region has 12 residues. Losses at the gene ends were 8 bases for V and 3 bases for J; bases not matched to a gene: 2. This chain's CDR3 is CASRDRDYEQYF. CDR3 DNA sequence: TGTGCCAGCCGGGACAGGGACTACGAGCAGTACTTC.

This clone was seen just once. The genes are TRBV18 and TRBJ2-2, with 7 nucleotides matching TRBD2. This CDR3 spans 15 amino acids. V trimming: 4 bases; J trimming: 4 bases; junction bases outside the gene matches: 6. Germline V lookup: CDR1 KGHSH, CDR2 LQKENI. The CDR3 sequence is CASSLPSGTTGELFF. DNA for the CDR3: TGTGCCAGCTCACTGCCTAGCGGAACCACCGGGGAGCTGTTTTTT.

The chain combines TRBV10-3 with TRBJ1-1; TRBD1 is a possible D gene (6 bases). This CDR3 spans 13 amino acids. Trimming removed 6 bases from V and 5 bases from J, with 13 bases in between. CDR1 and CDR2 from the germline V gene are ENHRY and SYGVKD. In nucleotides, the CDR3 is TGTGCCATCAGGGACGGAGGGGGAACTGAAGCTTTCTTT. Translated, it gives CAIRDGGGTEAFF.

The chain has TRBV10-3 and TRBJ2-5; tentative D call: TRBD1 (5 bases). Germline V gives CDR1 ENHRY, CDR2 SYGVKD. V shed 0 bases and J shed 6 bases, with 11 bases lying between them. This CDR3 has 14 residues. Written as DNA, the CDR3 is TGTGCCATCAGTGAGTCTGAAGGGGTGAAGACCCAGTACTTC. It is translated as CAISESEGVKTQYF.

The rearrangement uses TRBV18 and TRBJ1-2, with 9 bases identical to TRBD1. The CDR3 is 16 amino acids. After removal of 1 base from V and 6 bases from J, the junction contained 9 bases not matched to a gene. Germline-derived CDR1 and CDR2 are KGHSH and LQKENI. CDR3: CASSPLRTGVADGYTF. CDR3 DNA sequence: TGTGCCAGCTCACCACTTCGGACAGGGGTTGCCGATGGCTACACCTTC.

The chain carries TRBV27 and TRBJ2-2, with 7 bases identical to TRBD1. Unmatched junction bases numbered 9, after V lost 5 bases and J lost 6 bases. This CDR3 has 15 residues. From germline, CDR1 is MNHEY and CDR2 SMNVEV (reference sequence). The CDR3 DNA reads as TGTGCCAGCAGTGCCGGGATCACAGGGGCCGGGGAGCTGTTTTTT. Its protein is CASSAGITGAGELFF.